Sequencing of this T cell receptor beta chain was carried out in a study of T cell responses to AZD1222 COVID-19 vaccine. Regarding the study as a whole: Following two doses of AZD1222, Spike-specific TCR breadth and depth rose. Donors were largely white British and mainly female; clonal diversity was possibly underestimated.

A remark on this clone: Its antigen is still unknown.

The CDR3 runs to 16 residues. The J segment lost 13 bases and the V segment lost 5 bases, leaving 18 bases of the junction unmatched. Germline values: CDR1 SEHNR, CDR2 FQNEAQ (reference sequence). Measured with immunoSEQ multiplex PCR; TCRdb has only the in-frame clones, and not every one. The data hold about 110,000 clones, with about 95% observed a single time. The TCR was taken from an adult who received the AZD1222 COVID-19 vaccine. The sequencing used peripheral blood, collected 28 days after the second AZD1222 dose. J is TRBJ1-4 and V is TRBV7-9, with 8 bases lining up with TRBD1. In DNA, the CDR3 is TGTGCCAGCAGCCCCCGGGCCAGGGGGCCTGGTGTCGGACTGTTTTTT. Amino acids: CASSPRARGPGVGLFF.